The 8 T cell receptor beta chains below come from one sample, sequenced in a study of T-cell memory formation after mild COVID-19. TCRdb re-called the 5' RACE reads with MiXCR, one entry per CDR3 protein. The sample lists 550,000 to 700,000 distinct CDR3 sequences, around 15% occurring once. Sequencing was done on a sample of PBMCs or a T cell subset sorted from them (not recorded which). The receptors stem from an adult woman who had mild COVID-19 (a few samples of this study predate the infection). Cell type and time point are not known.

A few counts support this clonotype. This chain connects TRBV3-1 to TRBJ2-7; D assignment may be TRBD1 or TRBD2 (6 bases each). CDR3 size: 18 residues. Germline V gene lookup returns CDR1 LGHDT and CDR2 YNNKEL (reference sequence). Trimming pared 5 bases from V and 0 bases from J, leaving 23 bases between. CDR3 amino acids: CASSSSGRVGGNSYEQYF. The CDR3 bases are TGTGCCAGCAGCTCCTCCGGGAGAGTAGGGGGGAACTCCTACGAGCAGTACTTC.

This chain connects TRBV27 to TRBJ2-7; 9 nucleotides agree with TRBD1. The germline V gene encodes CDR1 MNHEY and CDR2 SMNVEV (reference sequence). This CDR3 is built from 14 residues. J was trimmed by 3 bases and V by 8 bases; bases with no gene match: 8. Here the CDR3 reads CASSGQGQGYEQYF. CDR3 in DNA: TGTGCCAGCTCGGGACAGGGTCAGGGCTACGAGCAGTACTTC.

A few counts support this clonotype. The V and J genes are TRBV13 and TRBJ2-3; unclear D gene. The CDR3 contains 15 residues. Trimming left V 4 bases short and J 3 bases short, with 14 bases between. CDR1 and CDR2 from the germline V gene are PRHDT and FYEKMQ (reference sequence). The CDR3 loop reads CASSSLRSSTDTQYF. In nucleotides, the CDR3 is TGTGCCAGCAGCTCACTAAGGAGTTCAACAGATACGCAGTATTTT.

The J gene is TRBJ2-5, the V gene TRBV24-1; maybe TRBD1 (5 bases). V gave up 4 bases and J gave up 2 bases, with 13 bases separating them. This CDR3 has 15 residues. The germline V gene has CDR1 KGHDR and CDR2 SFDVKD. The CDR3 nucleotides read TGTGCCACCAGTGACCTAGGGGCGCCTCAAGAGACCCAGTACTTC. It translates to CATSDLGAPQETQYF.

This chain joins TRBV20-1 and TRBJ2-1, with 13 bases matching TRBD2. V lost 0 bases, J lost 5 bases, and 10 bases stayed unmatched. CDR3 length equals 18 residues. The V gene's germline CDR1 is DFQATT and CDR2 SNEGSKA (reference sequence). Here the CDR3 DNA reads TGCAGTGCTAGAGATCTCACTAGCGGGAGGGTGTGGGACAATGAGCAGTTCTTC. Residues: CSARDLTSGRVWDNEQFF.

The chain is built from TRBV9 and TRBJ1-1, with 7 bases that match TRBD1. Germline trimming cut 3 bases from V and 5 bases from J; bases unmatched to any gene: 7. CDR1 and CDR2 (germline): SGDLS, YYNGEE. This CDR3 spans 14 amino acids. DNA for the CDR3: TGTGCCAGCAGCGCCTGGGACAGAAATACTGAAGCTTTCTTT. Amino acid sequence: CASSAWDRNTEAFF.

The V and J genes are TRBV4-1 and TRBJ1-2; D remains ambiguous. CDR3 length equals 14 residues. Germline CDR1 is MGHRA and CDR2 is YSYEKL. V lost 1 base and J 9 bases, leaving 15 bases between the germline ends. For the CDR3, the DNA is TGCGCCAGCAGCCAAGTTCCCGGGAGGGAAAGCTACACCTTC. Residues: CASSQVPGRESYTF.

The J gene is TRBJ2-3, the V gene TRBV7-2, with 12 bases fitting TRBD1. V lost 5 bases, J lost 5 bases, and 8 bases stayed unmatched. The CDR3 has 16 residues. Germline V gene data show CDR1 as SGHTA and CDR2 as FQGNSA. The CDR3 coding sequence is TGTGCCAGCAGCCAGGGACAGGGGGCCGCTCTAGATACGCAGTATTTT. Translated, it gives CASSQGQGAALDTQYF.